This T cell receptor (beta chain) originates from a study of T cell responses to AZD1222 COVID-19 vaccine. The repertoire was sequenced with immunoSEQ multiplex PCR; TCRdb's copy has only in-frame clones and lacks some. The table lists fewer than 120,000 clones, roughly 87% of them singletons, with around 3% in the top ten. To note about this clone: The antigen remains undetermined.

Study conclusions and caveats: Spike was spanned by vaccine-associated CD4 TCRs, with dominance at 160-218 and 743-854. There were mostly white British donors and more females than males, and clonal diversity was possibly underestimated. After the peak T cell response, and only then, were repertoires sampled.

CDR1 and CDR2 (germline): SGHAT, FQNNGV. The V and J ends lost 1 base and 10 bases, in that order; junction bases with no gene match: 6. This CDR3 is built from 15 residues. The chain uses TRBV11-2 and TRBJ2-1; 11 bases fit TRBD2. Sequenced here: peripheral blood, sampled on day 0 of AZD1222 vaccination. The TCR originated in an adult in good health. The CDR3 is CASSLVAGGPREQFF. In DNA form, the CDR3 reads TGTGCCAGCAGCTTAGTAGCGGGAGGGCCCAGGGAGCAGTTCTTC.